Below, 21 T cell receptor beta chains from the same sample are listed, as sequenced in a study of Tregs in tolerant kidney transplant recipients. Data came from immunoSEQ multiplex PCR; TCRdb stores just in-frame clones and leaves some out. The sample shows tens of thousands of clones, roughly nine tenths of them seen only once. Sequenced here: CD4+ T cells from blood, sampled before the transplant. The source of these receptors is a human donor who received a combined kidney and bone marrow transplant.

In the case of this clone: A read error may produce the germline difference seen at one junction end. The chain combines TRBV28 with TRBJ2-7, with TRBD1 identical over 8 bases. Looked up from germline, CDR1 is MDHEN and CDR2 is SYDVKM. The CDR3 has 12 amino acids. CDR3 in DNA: TGTGCCAGCAGTTTAGGGGACAGGCGCCACATTTTC. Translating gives CASSLGDRRHIF.

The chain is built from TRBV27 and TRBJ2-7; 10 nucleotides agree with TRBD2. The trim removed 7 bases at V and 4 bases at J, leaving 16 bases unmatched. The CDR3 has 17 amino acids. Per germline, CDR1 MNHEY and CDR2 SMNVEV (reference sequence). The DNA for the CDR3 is TGTGCCAGCACCCCTTCAATGGCTAGCGGGAGTTTATACGAGCAGTACTTC. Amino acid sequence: CASTPSMASGSLYEQYF.

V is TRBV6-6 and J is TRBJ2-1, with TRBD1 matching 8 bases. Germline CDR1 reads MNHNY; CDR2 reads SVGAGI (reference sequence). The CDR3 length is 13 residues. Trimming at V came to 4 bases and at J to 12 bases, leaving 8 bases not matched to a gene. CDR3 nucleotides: TGTGCCAGCAGTTCCGGACAGGGAGAAGTGCAGTTCTTC. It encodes CASSSGQGEVQFF.

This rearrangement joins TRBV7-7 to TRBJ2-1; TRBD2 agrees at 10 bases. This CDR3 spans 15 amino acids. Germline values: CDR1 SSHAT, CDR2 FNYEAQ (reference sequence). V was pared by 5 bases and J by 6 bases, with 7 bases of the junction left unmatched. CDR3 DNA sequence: TGTGCCAGCAGCCTGGGGACTAGCGAGGCCAATGAGCAGTTCTTC. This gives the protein CASSLGTSEANEQFF.

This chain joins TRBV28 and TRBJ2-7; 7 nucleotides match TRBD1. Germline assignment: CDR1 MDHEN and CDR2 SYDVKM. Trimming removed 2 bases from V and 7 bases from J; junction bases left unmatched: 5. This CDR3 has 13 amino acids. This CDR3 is CASSLKGAKEQYF. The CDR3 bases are TGTGCCAGCAGTTTAAAGGGGGCGAAGGAGCAGTACTTC.

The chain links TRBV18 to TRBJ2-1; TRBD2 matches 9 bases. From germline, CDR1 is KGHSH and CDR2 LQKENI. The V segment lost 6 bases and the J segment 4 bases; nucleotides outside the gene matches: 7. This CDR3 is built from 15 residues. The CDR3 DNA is TGTGCCAGCTCCCCGACGGGACTAGCTTACAATGAGCAGTTCTTC. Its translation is CASSPTGLAYNEQFF. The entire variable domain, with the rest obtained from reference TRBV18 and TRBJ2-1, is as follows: NAGVMQNPRHLVRRRGQEARLRCSPMKGHSHVYWYRQLPEEGLKFMVYLQKENIIDESGMPKERFSAEFPKEGPSILRIQQVVRGDSAAYFCASSPTGLAYNEQFFGPGTRLTVL.

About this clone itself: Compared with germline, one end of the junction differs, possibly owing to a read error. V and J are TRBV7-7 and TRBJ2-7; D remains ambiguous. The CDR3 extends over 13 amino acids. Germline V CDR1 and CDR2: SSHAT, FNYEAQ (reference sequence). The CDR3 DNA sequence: TGTGCTAGCAGCCTGACATATGGCCACGAGCAGTACTTC. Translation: CASSLTYGHEQYF.

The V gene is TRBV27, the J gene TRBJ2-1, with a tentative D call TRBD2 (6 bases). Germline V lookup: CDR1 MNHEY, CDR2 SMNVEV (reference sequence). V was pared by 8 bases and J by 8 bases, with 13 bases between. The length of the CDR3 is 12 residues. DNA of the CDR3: TGTGCCAGCGGGCGACTAGTCGATGAGCAGTTCTTC. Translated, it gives CASGRLVDEQFF.

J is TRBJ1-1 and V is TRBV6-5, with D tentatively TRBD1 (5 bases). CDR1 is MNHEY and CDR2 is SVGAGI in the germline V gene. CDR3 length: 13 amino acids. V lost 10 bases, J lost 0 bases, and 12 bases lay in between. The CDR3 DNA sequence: TGTGCCACGCACAGGAACATGAACACTGAAGCTTTCTTT. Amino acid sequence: CATHRNMNTEAFF.

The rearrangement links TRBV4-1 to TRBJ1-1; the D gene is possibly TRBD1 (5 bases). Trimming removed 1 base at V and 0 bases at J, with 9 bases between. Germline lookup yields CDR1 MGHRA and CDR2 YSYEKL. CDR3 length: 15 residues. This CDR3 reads CASSQGEGVNTEAFF. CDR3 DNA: TGCGCCAGCAGCCAAGGAGAAGGGGTGAACACTGAAGCTTTCTTT.

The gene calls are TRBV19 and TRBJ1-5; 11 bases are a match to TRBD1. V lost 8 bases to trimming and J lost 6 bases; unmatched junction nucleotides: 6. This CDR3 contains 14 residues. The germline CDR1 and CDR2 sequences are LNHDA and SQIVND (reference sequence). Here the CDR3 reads CASAGTGGFQPQHF. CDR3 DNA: TGTGCCAGTGCCGGGACAGGGGGTTTTCAGCCCCAGCATTTT.

DNA of the CDR3: TGTGCCAGCAGTTACCGGAGGGGTAGCGGAGGGAACGAGCAGTACTTC. Residues: CASSYRRGSGGNEQYF. The rearrangement uses TRBV6-5 and TRBJ2-7, with D tentatively TRBD2 (6 bases). The CDR3 has 16 amino acids. From germline, CDR1 is MNHEY and CDR2 SVGAGI. The germline V and J ends were trimmed by 2 bases and 5 bases, with 19 bases remaining between them.

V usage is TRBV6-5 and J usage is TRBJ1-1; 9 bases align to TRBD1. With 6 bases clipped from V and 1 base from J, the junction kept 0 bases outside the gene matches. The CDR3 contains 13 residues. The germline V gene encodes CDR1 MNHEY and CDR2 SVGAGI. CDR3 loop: CASRDRGNTEAFF. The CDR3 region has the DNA TGTGCCAGCAGGGACAGGGGGAACACTGAAGCTTTCTTT.

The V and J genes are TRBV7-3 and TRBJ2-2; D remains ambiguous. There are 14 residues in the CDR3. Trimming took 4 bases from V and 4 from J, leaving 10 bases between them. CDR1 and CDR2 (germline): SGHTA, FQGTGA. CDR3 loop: CASSSPAATGELFF. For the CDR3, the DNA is TGTGCCAGCAGCTCCCCCGCGGCCACCGGGGAGCTGTTTTTT.

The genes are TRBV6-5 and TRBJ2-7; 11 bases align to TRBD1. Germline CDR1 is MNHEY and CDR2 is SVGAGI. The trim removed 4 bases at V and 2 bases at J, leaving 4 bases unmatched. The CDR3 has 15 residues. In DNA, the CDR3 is TGTGCCAGCAGTTCCAGGGACAGGGGGGCCTACGAGCAGTACTTC. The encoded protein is CASSSRDRGAYEQYF.

The CDR3 DNA reads as TGTGCCAGCAGCCTGGTTCAGGCCCCGGCTTTCTTT. Amino acid sequence: CASSLVQAPAFF. The chain joins TRBV28 to TRBJ1-1; no clear D gene. Germline V CDR1 and CDR2: MDHEN, SYDVKM. This CDR3 spans 12 amino acids. Trimming took off 6 bases at V and 11 bases at J, with 16 bases between the two ends.

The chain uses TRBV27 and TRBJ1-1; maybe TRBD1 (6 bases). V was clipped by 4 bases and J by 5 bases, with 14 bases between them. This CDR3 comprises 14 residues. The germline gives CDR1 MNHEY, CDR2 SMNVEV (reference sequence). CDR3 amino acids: CASSWNREGTEAFF. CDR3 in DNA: TGTGCCAGCAGTTGGAACAGGGAGGGGACTGAAGCTTTCTTT.

The CDR3 region has the DNA TGTGCCAGCAGGGGGGGAGTACAGGATGAGCAGTTCTTC. It codes for CASRGGVQDEQFF. V and J are TRBV27 and TRBJ2-1; D perhaps matches TRBD2 (6 bases). The germline V and J ends were trimmed by 6 bases and 8 bases, with 14 bases remaining between them. The germline gives CDR1 MNHEY, CDR2 SMNVEV (reference sequence). This CDR3 is 13 amino acids long.

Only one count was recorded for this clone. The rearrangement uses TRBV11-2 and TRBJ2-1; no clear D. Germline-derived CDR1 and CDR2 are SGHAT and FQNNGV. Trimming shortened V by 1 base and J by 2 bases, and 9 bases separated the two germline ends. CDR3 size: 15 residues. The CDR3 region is CASSLGPSAYNEQFF. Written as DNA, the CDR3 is TGTGCCAGCAGCTTAGGGCCCAGTGCCTACAATGAGCAGTTCTTC.

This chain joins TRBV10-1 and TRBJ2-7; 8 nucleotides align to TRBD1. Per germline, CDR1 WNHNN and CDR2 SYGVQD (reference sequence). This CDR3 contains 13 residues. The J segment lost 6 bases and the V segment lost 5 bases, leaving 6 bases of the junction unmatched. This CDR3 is CASSPDRVVEQYF. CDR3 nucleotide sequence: TGCGCCAGCAGTCCGGACAGGGTGGTCGAGCAGTACTTC.

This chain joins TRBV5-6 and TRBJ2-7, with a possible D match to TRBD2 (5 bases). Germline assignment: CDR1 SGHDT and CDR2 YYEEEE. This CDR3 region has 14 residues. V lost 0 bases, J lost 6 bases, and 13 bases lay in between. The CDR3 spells CASSLALTSAEQYF. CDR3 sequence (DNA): TGTGCCAGCAGCTTGGCGCTCACTAGTGCCGAGCAGTACTTC.